This T cell receptor beta chain appears in the sequencing data of a study of immune reconstitution after stem cell transplant in scleroderma (dated by TCRdb to about 2017). The library was built by means of RT-PCR. Sequencing used an Illumina MiSeq. The public reads were quality trimmed at Q25 with fastp and then assembled into clones with MiXCR by TCRdb, keeping productive beta chains. Each entry is one CDR3 protein sequence, shown with its most common DNA and genes. This sample lists under 2,000 distinct CDR3 sequences; roughly 7.4% were detected once. Clones ranked in the top ten supply 22% of the sample. V is reduced by 5 bases and J by 4 bases, leaving a spacing of 13 bases between them. Spanning cysteine to phenylalanine, the CDR3 consists of 13 amino acids. Only CDR3 DNA is held: 39 bases, read in frame from base 1. CDR1 and CDR2 are drawn from the germline V gene (reference sequence): DFQATT, SNEGSKA.

This clonotype is medium-sized (0.01 to 0.1%) in its sample. Its antigen is unknown. No base-level quality is on record; no much larger clone is a single base apart. The sequence derives from a male donor with systemic sclerosis. The sequence is built from TRBV20-1 and TRBJ2-3; the D gene is not confidently resolved. Sampling was performed before or after autologous hematopoietic stem cell transplantation (not recorded which). For the CDR3, the sequence is CSAPSVFADTQYF. The DNA sequence is as follows: TGCAGTGCTCCCAGCGTCTTCGCAGATACGCAGTATTTT.